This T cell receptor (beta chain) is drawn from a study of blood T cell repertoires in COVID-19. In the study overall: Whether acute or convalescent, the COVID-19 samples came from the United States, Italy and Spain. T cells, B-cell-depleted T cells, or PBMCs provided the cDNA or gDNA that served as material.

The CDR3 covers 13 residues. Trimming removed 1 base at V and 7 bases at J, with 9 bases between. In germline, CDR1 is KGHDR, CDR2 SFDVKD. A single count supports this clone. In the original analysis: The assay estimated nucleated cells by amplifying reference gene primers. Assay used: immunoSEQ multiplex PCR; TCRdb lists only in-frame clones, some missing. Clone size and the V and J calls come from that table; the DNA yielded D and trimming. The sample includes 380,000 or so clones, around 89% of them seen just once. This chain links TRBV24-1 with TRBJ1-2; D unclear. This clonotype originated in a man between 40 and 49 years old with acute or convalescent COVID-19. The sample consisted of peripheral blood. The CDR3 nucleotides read TGTGCCACCAGTGATTTTAGCGGATCTGGCTACACCTTC. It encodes CATSDFSGSGYTF.